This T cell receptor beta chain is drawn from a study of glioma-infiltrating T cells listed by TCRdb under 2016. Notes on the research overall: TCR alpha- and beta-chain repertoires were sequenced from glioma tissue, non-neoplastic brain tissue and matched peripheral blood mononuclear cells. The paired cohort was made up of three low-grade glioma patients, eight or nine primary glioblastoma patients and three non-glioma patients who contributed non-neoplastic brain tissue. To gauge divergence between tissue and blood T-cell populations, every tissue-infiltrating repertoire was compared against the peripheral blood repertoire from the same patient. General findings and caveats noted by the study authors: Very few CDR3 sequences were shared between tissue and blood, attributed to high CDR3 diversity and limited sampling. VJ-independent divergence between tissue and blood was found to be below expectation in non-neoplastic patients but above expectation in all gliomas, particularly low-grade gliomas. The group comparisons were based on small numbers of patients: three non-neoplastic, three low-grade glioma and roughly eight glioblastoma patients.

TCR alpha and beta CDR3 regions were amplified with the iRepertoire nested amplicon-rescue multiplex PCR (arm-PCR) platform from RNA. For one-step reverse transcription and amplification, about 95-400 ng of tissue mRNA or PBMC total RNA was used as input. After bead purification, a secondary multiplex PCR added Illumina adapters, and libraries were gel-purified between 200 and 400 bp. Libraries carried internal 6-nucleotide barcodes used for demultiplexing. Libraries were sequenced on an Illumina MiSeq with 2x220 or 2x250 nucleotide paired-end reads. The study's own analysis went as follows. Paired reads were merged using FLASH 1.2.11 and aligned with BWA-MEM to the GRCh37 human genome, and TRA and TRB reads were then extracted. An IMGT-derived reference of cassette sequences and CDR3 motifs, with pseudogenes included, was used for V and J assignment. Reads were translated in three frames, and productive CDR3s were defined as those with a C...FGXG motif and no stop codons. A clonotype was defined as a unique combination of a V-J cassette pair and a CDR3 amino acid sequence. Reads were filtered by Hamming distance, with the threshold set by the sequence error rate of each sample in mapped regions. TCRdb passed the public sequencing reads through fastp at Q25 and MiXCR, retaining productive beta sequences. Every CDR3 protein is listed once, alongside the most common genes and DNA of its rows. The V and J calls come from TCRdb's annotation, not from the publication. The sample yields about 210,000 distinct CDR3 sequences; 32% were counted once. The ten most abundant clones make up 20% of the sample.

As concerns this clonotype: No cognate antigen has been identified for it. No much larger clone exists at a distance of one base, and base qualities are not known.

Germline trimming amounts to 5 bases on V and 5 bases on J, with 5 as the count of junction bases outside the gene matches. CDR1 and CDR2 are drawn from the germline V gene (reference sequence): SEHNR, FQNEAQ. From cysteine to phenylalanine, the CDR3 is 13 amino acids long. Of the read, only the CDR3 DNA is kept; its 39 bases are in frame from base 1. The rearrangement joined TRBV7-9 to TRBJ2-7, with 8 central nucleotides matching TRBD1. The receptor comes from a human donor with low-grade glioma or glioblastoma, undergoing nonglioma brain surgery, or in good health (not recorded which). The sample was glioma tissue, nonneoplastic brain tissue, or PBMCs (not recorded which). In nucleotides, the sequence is TGTGCCAGCAGCCCCCAGACAGGGGACGAGCAGTACTTC. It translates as CASSPQTGDEQYF.